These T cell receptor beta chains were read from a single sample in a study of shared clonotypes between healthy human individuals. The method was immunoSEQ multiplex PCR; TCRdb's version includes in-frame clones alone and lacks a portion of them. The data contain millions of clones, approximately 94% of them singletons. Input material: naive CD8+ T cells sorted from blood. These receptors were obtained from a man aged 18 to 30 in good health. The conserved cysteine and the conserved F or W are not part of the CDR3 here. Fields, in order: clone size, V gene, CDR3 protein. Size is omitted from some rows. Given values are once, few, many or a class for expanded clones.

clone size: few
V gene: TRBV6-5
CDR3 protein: ASSYTGETGELF

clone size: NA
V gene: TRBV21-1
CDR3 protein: ASSRAYEQY

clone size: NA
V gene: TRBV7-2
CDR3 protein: ASSLGFGLYQH

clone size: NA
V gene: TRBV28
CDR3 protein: ASSLQGALDYGYT

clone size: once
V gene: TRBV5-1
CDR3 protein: ASSSFPGTAYEQY

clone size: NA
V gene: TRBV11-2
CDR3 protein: ASSEGAGDTDTQY

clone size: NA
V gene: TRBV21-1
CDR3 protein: ATRLAASYEQY

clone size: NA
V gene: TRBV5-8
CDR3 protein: ASSWQGAWEQY

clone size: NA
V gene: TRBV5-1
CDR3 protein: ASSEGPGSYEQY

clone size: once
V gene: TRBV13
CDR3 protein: ASSPSVVADTQY

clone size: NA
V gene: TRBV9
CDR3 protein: ASSARTSGAYEQY

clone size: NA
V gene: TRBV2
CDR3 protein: ASSATMLARTDTQY

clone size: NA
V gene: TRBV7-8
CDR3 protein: ASSPGTGGIDTQY

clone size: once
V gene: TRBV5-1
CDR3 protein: ASSLADRGLYEQY

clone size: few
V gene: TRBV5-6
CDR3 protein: ASSKGQGVQETQY

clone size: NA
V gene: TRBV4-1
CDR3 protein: ASSFRTGNTGELF

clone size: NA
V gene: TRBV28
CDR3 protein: ASSLWGPTGATNEKLF

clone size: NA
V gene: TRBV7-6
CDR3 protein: ASSFSGATDTQY

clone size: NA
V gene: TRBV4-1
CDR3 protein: ASSQGGQGAHEQY

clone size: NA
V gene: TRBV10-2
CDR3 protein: ASSAGDSSYNEQF

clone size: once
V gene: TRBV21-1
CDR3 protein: ASSLREGDTGELF

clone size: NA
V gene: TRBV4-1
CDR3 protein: ASSQEGANTEAF

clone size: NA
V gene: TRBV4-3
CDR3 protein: ASSQIAGAGNEQF

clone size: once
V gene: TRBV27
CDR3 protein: ASSPSTGGRQYEQY

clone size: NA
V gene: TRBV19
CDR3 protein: ASSIGSGTNYGYT

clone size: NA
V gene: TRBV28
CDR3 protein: ASSARIRDYGYT

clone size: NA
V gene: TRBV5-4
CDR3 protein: ASSLDRGLTGELF